This T cell receptor beta chain was documented in a study of T cell responses to AZD1222 COVID-19 vaccine. Whole-study findings and limits: Among spike-specific TCRs, nearly half reportedly target unmutated variant regions. Baseline seropositivity occurred in only 5 to 7 AZD1222 recipients. The donor group comprised mostly white British people and more females; the analysis possibly underestimated clonal diversity. Spike-specific TCR breadth and depth were elevated following two AZD1222 doses.

On this clone: Its specificity is not known.

Repertoires were generated with immunoSEQ multiplex PCR, while TCRdb's copy carries only in-frame clones and drops some. The data show about 81,000 clones, 91% seen once. This TCR derives from an adult who received the AZD1222 COVID-19 vaccine. This specimen was peripheral blood, taken 28 days after the second AZD1222 dose.

CDR3 protein: CASSHGQGADTGELFF. The CDR3 DNA is TGTGCCAGCAGCCACGGACAGGGGGCGGACACCGGGGAGCTGTTTTTT. This chain joins TRBV3-1 (or the pseudogene TRBV3-2) and TRBJ2-2; TRBD1 matches 11 bases. There are 16 residues in the CDR3. CDR1 is LGHDT, CDR2 YNNKEL, per germline (reference sequence). Trimming took 3 bases from V and 3 from J; bases not matched to a gene: 3.